This T cell receptor beta chain was retrieved from a study of regulatory T cells. The CDR3 extends over 15 amino acids. Germline CDR1 MGHRA, CDR2 YSYEKL. Trimming shortened V by 4 bases and J by 5 bases, and 17 bases separated the two germline ends. Comment on this clone: Its specificity is not known.

Study-level findings and limits: In CD3G-deficient patients, conventional CD4+ T cells were enriched for hydrophobic CDR3 residues at positions 6 and 7.

Sorting split CD4+ cells into CD25-high CD127-low Tregs and CD25-low CD127-high conventional T cells. Amplification used 52 TRBV primers and 13 TRBJ primers. Sequencing was performed with immunoSEQ multiplex PCR; in TCRdb, only in-frame clones are kept and a portion is missing. The profile shows roughly 23,000 clones, roughly 90% of them singletons. The sequence was collected from a child aged 5-17 years with CD3G deficiency. V is TRBV4-1 and J is TRBJ1-2, with TRBD1 as a possible D gene (5 bases). Input material: conventional CD4+ T cells sorted from blood. The DNA for the CDR3 is TGCGCCAGCAGCCCTCAACAGGAATTCGGATATGGCTACACCTTC. Translation: CASSPQQEFGYGYTF.